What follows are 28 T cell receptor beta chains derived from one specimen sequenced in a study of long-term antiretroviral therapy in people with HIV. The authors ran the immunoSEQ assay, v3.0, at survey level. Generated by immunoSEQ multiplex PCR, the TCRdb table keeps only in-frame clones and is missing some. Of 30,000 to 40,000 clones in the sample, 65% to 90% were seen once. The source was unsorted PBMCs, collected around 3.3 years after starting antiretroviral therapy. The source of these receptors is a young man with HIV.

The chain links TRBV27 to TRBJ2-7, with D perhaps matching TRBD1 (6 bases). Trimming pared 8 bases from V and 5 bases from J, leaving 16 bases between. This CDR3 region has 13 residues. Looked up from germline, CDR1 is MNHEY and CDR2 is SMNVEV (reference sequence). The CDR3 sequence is CASSLQGPNEQYF. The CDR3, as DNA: TGTGCCAGCTCGTTACAGGGTCCCAACGAGCAGTACTTC.

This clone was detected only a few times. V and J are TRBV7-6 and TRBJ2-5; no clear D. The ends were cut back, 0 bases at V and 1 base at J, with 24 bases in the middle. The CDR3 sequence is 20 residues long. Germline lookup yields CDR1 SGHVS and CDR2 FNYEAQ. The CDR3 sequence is CASSLANGQEHSYGQETQYF. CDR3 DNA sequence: TGTGCCAGCAGCTTAGCGAACGGTCAGGAGCATAGCTACGGCCAAGAGACCCAGTACTTC.

CDR3 residues: CASNAGSSYSGNTIYF. In DNA form, the CDR3 reads TGTGCCAGCAATGCGGGCAGCTCGTACTCTGGAAACACCATATATTTT. The V and J genes are TRBV28 and TRBJ1-3; no clear D gene. V gave up 7 bases and J gave up 0 bases, with 16 bases separating them. The CDR3 contains 16 residues. The germline V gene encodes CDR1 MDHEN and CDR2 SYDVKM. The complete variable domain, with remaining parts taken from reference TRBV28 and TRBJ1-3, reads DVKVTQSSRYLVKRTGEKVFLECVQDMDHENMFWYRQDPGLGLRLIYFSYDVKMKEKGDIPEGYSVSREKKERFSLILESASTNQTSMYLCASNAGSSYSGNTIYFGEGSWLTVV.

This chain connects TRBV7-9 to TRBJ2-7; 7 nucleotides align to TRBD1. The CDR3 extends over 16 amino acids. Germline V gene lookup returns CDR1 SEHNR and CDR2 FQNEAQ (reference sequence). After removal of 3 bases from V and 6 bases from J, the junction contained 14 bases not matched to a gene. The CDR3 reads CASSFGPYRGPGEQYF. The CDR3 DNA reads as TGTGCCAGCAGCTTCGGTCCGTACAGGGGACCGGGCGAGCAGTACTTC.

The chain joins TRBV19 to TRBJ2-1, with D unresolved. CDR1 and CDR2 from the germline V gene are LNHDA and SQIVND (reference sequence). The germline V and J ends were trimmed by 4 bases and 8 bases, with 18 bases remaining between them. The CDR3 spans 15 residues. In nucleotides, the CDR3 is TGTGCCAGTAGTAACCCCCGGAAATACAGATATGAGCAGTTCTTC. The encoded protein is CASSNPRKYRYEQFF.

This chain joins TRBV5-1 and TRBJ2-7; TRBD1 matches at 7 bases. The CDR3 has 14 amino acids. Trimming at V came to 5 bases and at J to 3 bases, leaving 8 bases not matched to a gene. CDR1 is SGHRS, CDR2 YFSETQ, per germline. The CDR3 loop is CASRGQPPNYEQYF. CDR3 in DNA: TGCGCCAGCAGGGGACAGCCTCCAAACTACGAGCAGTACTTC. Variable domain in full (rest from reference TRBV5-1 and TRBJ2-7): KAGVTQTPRYLIKTRGQQVTLSCSPISGHRSVSWYQQTPGQGLQFLFEYFSETQRNKGNFPGRFSGRQFSNSRSEMNVSTLELGDSALYLCASRGQPPNYEQYFGPGTRLTVT.

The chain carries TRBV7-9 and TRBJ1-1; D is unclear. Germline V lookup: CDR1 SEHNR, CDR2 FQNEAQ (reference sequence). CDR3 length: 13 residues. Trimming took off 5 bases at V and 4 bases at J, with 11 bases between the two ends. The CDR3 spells CASSHFRSTEAFF. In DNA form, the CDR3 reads TGTGCCAGCAGCCACTTCAGGAGCACTGAAGCTTTCTTT.

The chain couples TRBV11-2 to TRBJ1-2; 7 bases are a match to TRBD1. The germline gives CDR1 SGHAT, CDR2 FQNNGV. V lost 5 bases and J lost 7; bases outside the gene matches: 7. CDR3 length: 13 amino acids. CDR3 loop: CASSPRPGGGYTF. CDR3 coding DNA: TGTGCCAGCAGCCCTCGACCAGGGGGTGGCTACACCTTC.

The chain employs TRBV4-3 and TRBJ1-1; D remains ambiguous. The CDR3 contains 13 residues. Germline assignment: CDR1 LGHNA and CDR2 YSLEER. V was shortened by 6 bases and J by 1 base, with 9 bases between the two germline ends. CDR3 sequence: CASSELTNTEAFF. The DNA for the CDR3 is TGCGCCAGCAGTGAACTCACGAACACTGAAGCTTTCTTT.

CDR3 DNA sequence: TGTGCCAGCAGCTTGGCCGTTGGCAGGGAAGATGGGTACGAGCAGTACTTC. It yields the protein CASSLAVGREDGYEQYF. The chain is built from TRBV5-6 and TRBJ2-7; tentative D call: TRBD1 (5 bases). The length of the CDR3 is 17 residues. Trimming pared 0 bases from V and 4 bases from J, leaving 20 bases between. Germline V CDR1 and CDR2: SGHDT, YYEEEE.

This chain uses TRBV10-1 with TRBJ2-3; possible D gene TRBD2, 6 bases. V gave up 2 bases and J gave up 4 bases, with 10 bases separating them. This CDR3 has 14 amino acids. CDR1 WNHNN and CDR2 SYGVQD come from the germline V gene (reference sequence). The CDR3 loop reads CASSEGGSSDTQYF. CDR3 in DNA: TGCGCCAGCAGTGAGGGGGGGAGCTCAGATACGCAGTATTTT.

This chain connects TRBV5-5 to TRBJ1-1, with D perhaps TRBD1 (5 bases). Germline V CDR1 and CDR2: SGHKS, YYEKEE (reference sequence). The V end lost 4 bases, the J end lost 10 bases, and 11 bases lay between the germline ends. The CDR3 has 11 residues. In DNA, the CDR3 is TGTGCCAGCAGCGCCGGTGGGGGAGCTTTCTTT. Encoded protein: CASSAGGGAFF.

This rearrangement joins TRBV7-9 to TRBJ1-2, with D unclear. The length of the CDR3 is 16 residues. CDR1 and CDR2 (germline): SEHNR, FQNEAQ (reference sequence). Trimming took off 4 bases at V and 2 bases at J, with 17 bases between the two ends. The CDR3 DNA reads TGTGCCAGCAGCTACCTTACCTTAGCGGAGAACTATGGCTACACCTTC. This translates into CASSYLTLAENYGYTF. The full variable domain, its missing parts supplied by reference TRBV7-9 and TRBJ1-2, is DTGVSQNPRHKITKRGQNVTFRCDPISEHNRLYWYRQTLGQGPEFLTYFQNEAQLEKSRLLSDRFSAERPKGSFSTLEIQRTEQGDSAMYLCASSYLTLAENYGYTFGSGTRLTVV.

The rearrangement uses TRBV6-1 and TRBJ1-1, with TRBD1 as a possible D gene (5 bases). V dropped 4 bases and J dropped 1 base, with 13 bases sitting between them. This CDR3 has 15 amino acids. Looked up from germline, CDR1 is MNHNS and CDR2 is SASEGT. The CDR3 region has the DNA TGTGCCAGCAGTGTTCTTGGGACGGGGAACACTGAAGCTTTCTTT. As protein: CASSVLGTGNTEAFF.

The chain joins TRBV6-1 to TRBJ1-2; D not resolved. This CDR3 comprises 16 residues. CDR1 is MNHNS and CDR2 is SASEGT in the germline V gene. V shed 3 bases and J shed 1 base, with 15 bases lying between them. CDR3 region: CASSESPGPYNYGYTF. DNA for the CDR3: TGTGCCAGCAGTGAGTCCCCCGGGCCCTATAACTATGGCTACACCTTC.

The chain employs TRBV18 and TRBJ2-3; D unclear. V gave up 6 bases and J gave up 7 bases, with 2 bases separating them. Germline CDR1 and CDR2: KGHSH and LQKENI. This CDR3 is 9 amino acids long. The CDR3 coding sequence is TGTGCCAGCTCGCATACGCAGTATTTT. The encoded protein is CASSHTQYF.

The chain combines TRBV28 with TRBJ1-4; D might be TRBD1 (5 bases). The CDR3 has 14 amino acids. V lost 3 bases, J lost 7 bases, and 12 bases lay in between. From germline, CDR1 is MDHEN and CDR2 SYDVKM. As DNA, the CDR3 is TGTGCCAGCAGTTTGGGGGGGGTTGGTGAAAAACTGTTTTTT. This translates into CASSLGGVGEKLFF.

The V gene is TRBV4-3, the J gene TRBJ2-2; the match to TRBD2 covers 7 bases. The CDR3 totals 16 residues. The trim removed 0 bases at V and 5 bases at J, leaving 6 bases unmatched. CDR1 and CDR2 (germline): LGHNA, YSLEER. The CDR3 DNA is TGCGCCAGCAGCCAAGATTTGCAGGGAGGGACCGGGGAGCTGTTTTTT. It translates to CASSQDLQGGTGELFF.

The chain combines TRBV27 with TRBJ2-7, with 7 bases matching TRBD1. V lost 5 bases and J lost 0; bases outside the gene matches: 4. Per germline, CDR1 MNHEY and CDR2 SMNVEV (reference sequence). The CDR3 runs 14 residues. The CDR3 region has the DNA TGTGCCAGCAGTACGGACAGGAGCTCCTACGAGCAGTACTTC. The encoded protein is CASSTDRSSYEQYF.

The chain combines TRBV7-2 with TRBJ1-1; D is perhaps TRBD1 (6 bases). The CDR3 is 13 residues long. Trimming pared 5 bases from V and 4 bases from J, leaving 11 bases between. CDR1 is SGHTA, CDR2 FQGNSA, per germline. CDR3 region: CASSIRQATEAFF. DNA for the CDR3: TGTGCCAGCAGCATCAGACAGGCCACTGAAGCTTTCTTT.

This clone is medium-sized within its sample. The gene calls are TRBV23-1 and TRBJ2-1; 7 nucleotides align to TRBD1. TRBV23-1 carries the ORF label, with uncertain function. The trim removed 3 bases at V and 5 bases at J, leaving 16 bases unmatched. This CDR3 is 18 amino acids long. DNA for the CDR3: TGCGCCAGCAGTCAGCCCTCCACCGACAGGGTCCGAAACAATGAGCAGTTCTTC. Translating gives CASSQPSTDRVRNNEQFF.

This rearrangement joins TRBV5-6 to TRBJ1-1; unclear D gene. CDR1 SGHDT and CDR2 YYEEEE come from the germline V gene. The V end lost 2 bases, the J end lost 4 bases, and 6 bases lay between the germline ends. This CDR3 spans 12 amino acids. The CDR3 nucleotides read TGTGCCAGCAGCTTCTTGGGCACTGAAGCTTTCTTT. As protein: CASSFLGTEAFF.

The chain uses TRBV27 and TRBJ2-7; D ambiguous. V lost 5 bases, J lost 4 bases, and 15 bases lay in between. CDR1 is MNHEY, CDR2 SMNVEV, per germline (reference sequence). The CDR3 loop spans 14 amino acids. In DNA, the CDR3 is TGTGCCAGCAGTCACCTTTCCTCCAGGTACGAGCAGTACTTC. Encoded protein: CASSHLSSRYEQYF.

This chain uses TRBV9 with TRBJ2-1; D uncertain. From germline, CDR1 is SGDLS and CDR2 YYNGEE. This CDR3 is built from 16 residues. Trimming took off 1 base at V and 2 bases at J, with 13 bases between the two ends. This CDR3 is CASSVTPLPPYNEQFF. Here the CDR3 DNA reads TGTGCCAGCAGCGTAACTCCACTTCCACCCTACAATGAGCAGTTCTTC.

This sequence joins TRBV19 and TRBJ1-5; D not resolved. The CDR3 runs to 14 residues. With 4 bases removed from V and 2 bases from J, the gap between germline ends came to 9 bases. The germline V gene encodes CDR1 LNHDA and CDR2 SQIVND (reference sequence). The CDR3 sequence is CASSKGRGNQPQHF. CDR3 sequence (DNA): TGTGCCAGTAGTAAGGGAAGAGGCAATCAGCCCCAGCATTTT.

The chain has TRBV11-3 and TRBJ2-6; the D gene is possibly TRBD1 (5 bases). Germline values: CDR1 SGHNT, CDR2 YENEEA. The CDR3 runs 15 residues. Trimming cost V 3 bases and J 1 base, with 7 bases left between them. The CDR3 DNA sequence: TGTGCCAGCAGCTTCCAGGGATCTGGGGCCAACGTCCTGACTTTC. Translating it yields CASSFQGSGANVLTF.

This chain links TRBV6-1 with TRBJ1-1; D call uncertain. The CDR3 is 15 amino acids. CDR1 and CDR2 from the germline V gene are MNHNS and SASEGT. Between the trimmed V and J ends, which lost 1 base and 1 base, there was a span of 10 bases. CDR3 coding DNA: TGTGCCAGCAGTGAAGAAGCAGGAGCGAACACTGAAGCTTTCTTT. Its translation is CASSEEAGANTEAFF.

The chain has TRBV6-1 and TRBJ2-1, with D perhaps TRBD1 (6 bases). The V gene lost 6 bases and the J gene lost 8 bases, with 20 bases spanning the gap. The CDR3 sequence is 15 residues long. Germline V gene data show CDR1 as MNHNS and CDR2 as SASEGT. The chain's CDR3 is CASRVRRAQGYEQFF. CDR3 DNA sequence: TGTGCCAGCAGGGTCCGAAGGGCACAGGGCTATGAGCAGTTCTTC.